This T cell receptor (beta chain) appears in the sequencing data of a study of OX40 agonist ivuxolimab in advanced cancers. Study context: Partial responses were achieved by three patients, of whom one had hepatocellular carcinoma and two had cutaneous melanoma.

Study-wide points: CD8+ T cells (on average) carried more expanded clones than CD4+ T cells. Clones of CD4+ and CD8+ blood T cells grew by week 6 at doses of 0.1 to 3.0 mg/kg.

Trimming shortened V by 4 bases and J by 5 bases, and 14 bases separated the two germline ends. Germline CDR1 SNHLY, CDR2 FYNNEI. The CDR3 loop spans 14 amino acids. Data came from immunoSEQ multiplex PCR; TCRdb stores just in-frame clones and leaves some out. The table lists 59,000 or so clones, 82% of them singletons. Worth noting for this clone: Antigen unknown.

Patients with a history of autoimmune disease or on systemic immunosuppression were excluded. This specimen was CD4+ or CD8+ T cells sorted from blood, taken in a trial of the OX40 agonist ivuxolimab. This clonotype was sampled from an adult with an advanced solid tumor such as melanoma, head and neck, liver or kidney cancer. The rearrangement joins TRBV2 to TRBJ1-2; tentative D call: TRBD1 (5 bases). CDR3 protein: CASSGDRDFYGYTF. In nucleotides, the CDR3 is TGTGCCAGCAGTGGGGACCGAGACTTTTATGGCTACACCTTC.